Shown below are 10 T cell receptor beta chains from a single sample sequenced in a study of cytotoxic CD8 clonotypes in ibrutinib-treated CLL (dated by TCRdb to about 2021). Library method: the immunoSEQ multiplex PCR assay. TCRdb provides this immuneACCESS table in a form limited to in-frame rearrangements. Some clones are lacking; in checked studies, under half of them reflect an unresolved V gene, and why the rest are absent is not known. The sample table holds 150,000 to 200,000 clones, of which about 88% were seen once. Approximately 2.9% of the sample is in the top ten clones. Read against the paper, the sample's time point label means: progressive disease on ibrutinib. The specimen comprised PBMCs, sampled at disease progression, from a patient treated with ibrutinib. Receptors were obtained from a human donor with chronic lymphocytic leukemia.

The V gene is TRBV27, the J gene TRBJ1-5; D might be TRBD1 (5 bases). The CDR3 sequence is 14 residues long. Trimming cost V 5 bases and J 3 bases, with 11 bases left between them. Germline V CDR1 and CDR2: MNHEY, SMNVEV (reference sequence). CDR3 amino acids: CASSPRQTNQPQHF. In DNA, the CDR3 is TGTGCCAGCAGTCCGCGACAGACCAATCAGCCCCAGCATTTT.

The gene calls are TRBV7-8 and TRBJ2-2; 9 bases line up with TRBD1. The CDR3 is made up of 17 amino acids. Germline trimming cut 2 bases from V and 4 bases from J; bases unmatched to any gene: 8. The germline CDR1 and CDR2 sequences are SGHVS and FQNEAQ. DNA of the CDR3: TGTGCCAGCAGCTTAAATTTATACAGGGGGCTCACCGGGGAGCTGTTTTTT. Translation gives CASSLNLYRGLTGELFF.

This sequence joins TRBV9 and TRBJ1-2; D is unclear. Germline CDR1 SGDLS, CDR2 YYNGEE. Trimming took 5 bases from V and 4 from J, leaving 12 bases between them. The CDR3 length is 13 residues. For the CDR3, the DNA is TGTGCCAGCAGTCTAACCGGTCCCTATGGCTACACCTTC. This gives the protein CASSLTGPYGYTF.

Only a few counts were recorded for this clone. The chain is built from TRBV7-8 and TRBJ2-4, with TRBD2 as a possible D gene (6 bases). Trimming cost V 2 bases and J 0 bases, with 11 bases left between them. The CDR3 covers 16 residues. Germline V gene data show CDR1 as SGHVS and CDR2 as FQNEAQ. Here the CDR3 reads CASSLWGEGAKNIQYF. The CDR3 coding sequence is TGTGCCAGCAGCTTATGGGGGGAAGGAGCCAAAAACATTCAGTACTTC.

The V and J genes are TRBV10-2 and TRBJ1-2; 11 bases agree with TRBD1. The CDR3 extends over 14 amino acids. CDR1 is WSHSY and CDR2 is SAAADI in the germline V gene. Unmatched junction bases numbered 9, after V lost 8 bases and J lost 7 bases. CDR3 protein: CASSLGQGAGGYTF. For the CDR3, the DNA is TGCGCCAGCTCCCTCGGACAGGGGGCAGGTGGCTACACCTTC.

On this clone: The same CDR3 can be traced to other DNA sequences in this sample. The CDR3 DNA reads as TGTGCCAGCAGTTTAGGGTATAGCAATCAGCCCCAGCATTTT. Translated: CASSLGYSNQPQHF. The chain employs TRBV27 and TRBJ1-5; D unresolved. V lost 2 bases and J 0 bases, leaving 5 bases between the germline ends. CDR3 length: 14 amino acids. Germline-derived CDR1 and CDR2 are MNHEY and SMNVEV (reference sequence).

This CDR3 reads CASTLAKRGIEDEKLFF. CDR3 DNA: TGTGCCAGCACTTTAGCTAAGCGGGGGATTGAGGATGAAAAACTGTTTTTT. The chain carries TRBV7-9 and TRBJ1-4; tentative D call: TRBD1 (5 bases). Germline V gene data show CDR1 as SEHNR and CDR2 as FQNEAQ (reference sequence). The V and J ends lost 7 bases and 6 bases respectively, with 24 bases between them. The CDR3 is 17 amino acids.

The chain has TRBV14 and TRBJ1-3; 7 positions agree with TRBD1. V shed 7 bases and J 2 bases; nucleotides not matched to a gene: 8. CDR1 is SGHDN, CDR2 FVKESK, per germline. This CDR3 spans 15 amino acids. The CDR3 region is CASKTTGETGNTIYF. The CDR3 DNA is TGTGCCAGCAAAACTACAGGGGAGACTGGAAACACCATATATTTT.

The chain combines TRBV11-1 with TRBJ1-1; TRBD1 matches at 10 bases. Germline V lookup: CDR1 SGHAT, CDR2 FQDESV (reference sequence). J gave up 5 bases and V 5 bases, and 5 bases lay outside the gene matches. CDR3 size: 14 residues. In nucleotides, the CDR3 is TGTGCCAGCAGCCTAGACAGGGGGCGGACTGAAGCTTTCTTT. Residues: CASSLDRGRTEAFF.

The rearrangement joins TRBV9 to TRBJ2-5; D might be TRBD2 (7 bases). V lost 4 bases and J 6 bases, leaving 16 bases between the germline ends. Germline CDR1 reads SGDLS; CDR2 reads YYNGEE. The CDR3 length is 14 residues. In DNA, the CDR3 is TGTGCCAGCAGCCCCGAGGGGGGGCGGCAGACCCAGTACTTC. Translating it yields CASSPEGGRQTQYF.